Listed below are T cell receptor beta chains from one sample, sequenced in a study of T-cell memory formation after mild COVID-19. TCRdb ran MiXCR on the 5' RACE reads and lists one entry per CDR3 protein. Here the sample spans under 700,000 distinct CDR3 sequences, roughly 22% being singletons. Sequencing input: PBMCs or a T cell subset sorted from them (not recorded which). These receptors came from an adult woman who had mild COVID-19 (a few samples of this study predate the infection). Cell type and time point are not known. The CDR3 runs from the conserved cysteine through the conserved F or W. A D gene is named only where the DNA matches it firmly. Not every row has a clone size; where given, it reads once, few, many or a size class.

16	NA	TRBD1	TRBJ1-6	TRBV29-1	TGCAGCGTCGACAGGGGGCTTGGGACCTATAATTCACCCCTCCACTTT	CSVDRGLGTYNSPLHF
15	NA	NA	TRBJ2-3	TRBV7-2	TGTGCCAGCAGCTTACAGGGCCTCAAGGGGGATACGCAGTATTTT	CASSLQGLKGDTQYF
13	few	NA	TRBJ1-1	TRBV27	TGTGCCAGCAGCCTCCAGGTTGGGGGGAGTGCTTTCTTT	CASSLQVGGSAFF
17	NA	TRBD2	TRBJ2-1	TRBV20-1	TGCAGTGCTAGAGATCAGGGACTAGCGGGAGGCTTGAGTGAGCAGTTCTTC	CSARDQGLAGGLSEQFF
15	NA	TRBD2	TRBJ2-1	TRBV18	TGTGCCAGCTCCGGCCTTACTAGCGGGAGAGATGAGCAGTTCTTC	CASSGLTSGRDEQFF
13	few	NA	TRBJ1-4	TRBV7-2	TGTGCCAGCAGCTTAGGGGAGGTTGAAAAACTGTTTTTT	CASSLGEVEKLFF
14	NA	NA	TRBJ2-7	TRBV6-6	TGTGCCAGCAGTTACTCGGCCGTCGGAAACGAGCAGTACTTC	CASSYSAVGNEQYF
15	NA	TRBD1	TRBJ2-4	TRBV12-3/TRBV12-4	TGTGCCAGCAGTCTCCAGACAGGGGGACGGAACATTCAGTACTTC	CASSLQTGGRNIQYF
15	few	NA	TRBJ2-5	TRBV4-1	TGCGCCAGCAGCCAAGATCTGGGCCTACAAGAGACCCAGTACTTC	CASSQDLGLQETQYF
15	NA	NA	TRBJ2-5	TRBV7-6	TGTGCCAGCAGCTTAGCGGGGCGGAGCCAAGAGACCCAGTACTTC	CASSLAGRSQETQYF
14	NA	TRBD1	TRBJ1-1	TRBV5-1	TGCGCCAGCAGGAGGGACAGCAAGAACACTGAAGCTTTCTTT	CASRRDSKNTEAFF
14	NA	NA	TRBJ1-1	TRBV19	TGTGCCAGTAGTATAGATGGGTGGGGGACTGAAGCTTTCTTT	CASSIDGWGTEAFF
13	NA	TRBD2	TRBJ2-7	TRBV29-1	TGCAGCGCGATAGGGGACTACTCCTACGAGCAGTACTTC	CSAIGDYSYEQYF
15	NA	NA	TRBJ2-4	TRBV20-1	TGCAGTGCTAACTACCCAAAACAGGGCAAAAACATTCAGTACTTC	CSANYPKQGKNIQYF
14	NA	NA	TRBJ1-6	TRBV12-3/TRBV12-4	TGTGCCAGCACCCCACAGATCTATAATTCACCCCTCCACTTT	CASTPQIYNSPLHF
14	NA	NA	TRBJ2-7	TRBV7-6	TGTGCCAGCAGCTTAAACAGGGACTCCTACGAGCAGTACTTC	CASSLNRDSYEQYF
14	many	NA	TRBJ2-7	TRBV15	TGTGCCACCAGCAGAGGACGGGACCGCTACGAGCAGTACTTC	CATSRGRDRYEQYF
13	NA	NA	TRBJ1-1	TRBV3-1	TGTGCCAGCAGCCTACAGGAGTTCACTGAAGCTTTCTTT	CASSLQEFTEAFF
16	NA	NA	TRBJ1-5	TRBV21-1	TGTGCCAGCAGCAAAGCATCCCACAGGAGCAATCAGCCCCAGCATTTT	CASSKASHRSNQPQHF
13	NA	NA	TRBJ2-1	TRBV5-1	TGCGCCAGCAGCGGACTGGGTTGGAATGAGCAGTTCTTC	CASSGLGWNEQFF
15	few	TRBD1	TRBJ2-2	TRBV7-6	TGTGCCAGCAGCCTTGGGACAGAGAACACCGGGGAGCTGTTTTTT	CASSLGTENTGELFF
14	NA	NA	TRBJ2-2	TRBV30	TGTGCCTGGAGGGCATCGGGGAACACCGGGGAGCTGTTTTTT	CAWRASGNTGELFF
15	NA	TRBD2	TRBJ2-7	TRBV20-1	TGCAGTGCTCCTAATAGCGGGGGGCCTTCCTACGAGCAGTACTTC	CSAPNSGGPSYEQYF
16	few	NA	TRBJ2-6	TRBV18	TGTGCCAGCTCACCCCAGGGGTCCTCTGGGGCCAACGTCCTGACTTTC	CASSPQGSSGANVLTF
14	NA	NA	TRBJ1-6	TRBV3-1	TGTGCCAGCACGTCGGGACAATATAATTCACCCCTCCACTTT	CASTSGQYNSPLHF
16	few	NA	TRBJ2-1	TRBV5-1	TGCGCCAGCAGCTTGGCATTCCGGCAAATAAACAATGAGCAGTTCTTC	CASSLAFRQINNEQFF
13	NA	NA	TRBJ2-1	TRBV30	TGTGCCCTGGAGAGGGGATCCTACAATGAGCAGTTCTTC	CALERGSYNEQFF
14	few	NA	TRBJ1-4	TRBV7-2	TGTGCCAGCAGCTTAGCGGGATCTAATGAAAAACTGTTTTTT	CASSLAGSNEKLFF
16	few	NA	TRBJ1-5	TRBV6-2/TRBV6-3	TGTGCCAGCAGTCCAGGACGCCGGGCGTGGGGCCAGCCCCAGCATTTT	CASSPGRRAWGQPQHF
14	many	TRBD1	TRBJ2-2	TRBV6-5	TGTGCCAGCCGGGAGACAGGGGTCACCGGGGAGCTGTTTTTT	CASRETGVTGELFF
18	many	NA	TRBJ2-1	TRBV14	TGTGCCAGCAGCCAAACGAGATTCATAGGCGGAAAGTACAATGAGCAGTTCTTC	CASSQTRFIGGKYNEQFF
14	few	TRBD1	TRBJ2-7	TRBV20-1	TGCAGTGCTTCGCGGACAGGGAGCTCCTACGAGCAGTACTTC	CSASRTGSSYEQYF
15	few	TRBD2	TRBJ2-7	TRBV20-1	TGCAGTGCTAGACCGGGACTAGCGTCCCACTACGAGCAGTACTTC	CSARPGLASHYEQYF
14	NA	TRBD1	TRBJ1-1	TRBV7-2	TGTGCCAGCAGCCGGACAGGGGCGAACACTGAAGCTTTCTTT	CASSRTGANTEAFF
16	few	NA	TRBJ1-4	TRBV5-4	TGTGCCAGCAGCTTGAGGGTTGGGACCGAAAATGAAAAACTGTTTTTT	CASSLRVGTENEKLFF
15	NA	NA	TRBJ1-1	TRBV11-2	TGTGCCAGCAGCCCGGGTCGATCAATGAACACTGAAGCTTTCTTT	CASSPGRSMNTEAFF
15	few	TRBD2	TRBJ2-1	TRBV7-6	TGTGCCAGCAGCCGCCCTAGCGGGAGGGTTGATGAGCAGTTCTTC	CASSRPSGRVDEQFF
15	NA	NA	TRBJ2-7	TRBV5-1	TGCGCCAGCAGCTTGGAGGATAATTTCTCCTACGAGCAGTACTTC	CASSLEDNFSYEQYF
15	NA	TRBD1	TRBJ1-2	TRBV7-2	TGTGCCAGCAGCTTCGATTGGACAGGGGGCTATGGCTACACCTTC	CASSFDWTGGYGYTF
17	few	TRBD1	TRBJ1-2	TRBV19	TGTGCCAGTAGTATCTCCGAAGGGGCAGGGGGAAACTATGGCTACACCTTC	CASSISEGAGGNYGYTF
15	few	NA	TRBJ1-2	TRBV30	TGTGCCTGGAGCCTAAGAGAGAGAGGGAACTATGGCTACACCTTC	CAWSLRERGNYGYTF
11	NA	NA	TRBJ2-1	TRBV12-3/TRBV12-4	TGTGCCAGCAGCCTTGGGGCAGGGCAGTTCTTC	CASSLGAGQFF
16	few	NA	TRBJ1-1	TRBV12-3/TRBV12-4	TGTGCCAGCAGTTTATCGGGCACGGGACGGACCTCTGAAGCTTTCTTT	CASSLSGTGRTSEAFF
12	NA	NA	TRBJ2-7	TRBV7-9	TGTGCCAGCAGCCGTCAGGGGTTCGAGCAGTACTTC	CASSRQGFEQYF
16	once	NA	TRBJ1-5	TRBV2	TGTGCCAGCAGTGGGGATAGGCTGACCCGCAATCAGCCCCAGCATTTT	CASSGDRLTRNQPQHF
18	NA	TRBD2	TRBJ2-7	TRBV5-1	TGCGCCAGCAGCCTGGGACTAGCGGGAGGGAATTTGGCCTACGAGCAGTACTTC	CASSLGLAGGNLAYEQYF
17	NA	TRBD1	TRBJ2-7	TRBV12-3/TRBV12-4	TGTGCCAGCAGCCCGACGGGACAGGGGGCGACGGAAGCAAAAAAGGACTTC	CASSPTGQGATEAKKDF
15	once	TRBD2	TRBJ2-1	TRBV12-3/TRBV12-4	TGTGCCAGCAGTACCAGCGGGGGGGGGAACAATGAGCAGTTCTTC	CASSTSGGGNNEQFF
15	few	TRBD2	TRBJ2-5	TRBV4-3	TGCGCCAGCAGCCAAGATACGGGAGGTTGGGAGACCCAGTACTTC	CASSQDTGGWETQYF
15	NA	NA	TRBJ2-1	TRBV4-2	TGTGCCAGCAGCCAAGCGGGAGTCGGTAGGAATGAGCAGTTCTTC	CASSQAGVGRNEQFF
15	NA	TRBD1	TRBJ2-7	TRBV30	TGTGCCTGGAGTAAACCGGGACAGGGAGGGCGCGAGCAGTACTTC	CAWSKPGQGGREQYF
14	few	NA	TRBJ2-2	TRBV12-3/TRBV12-4	TGTGCCACCCCGGAAGGGTTGGGGACCGGGGAGCTGTTTTTT	CATPEGLGTGELFF
17	NA	NA	TRBJ2-1	TRBV7-8	TGTGCCAGCAGCTTATTTCCGATAGGGGGCTCCTACAATGAGCAGTTCTTC	CASSLFPIGGSYNEQFF
14	NA	NA	TRBJ1-2	TRBV12-3/TRBV12-4	TGTGCCAGCACCCCGGTCGGGAATTACTATGGCTACACCTTC	CASTPVGNYYGYTF